This note documents a single T cell receptor beta chain sequence. Its antigen is not identified. RNA extraction gave at least 5.5 micrograms of total RNA per sample. The source of the sample is a study of blood T cells in healthy people across ages. Background on the study: About one barcoded beta molecule per two T cells was the capture yield of template switching. Whole-study results and caveats: Across the age range, TCR beta diversity per million T cells fell in a roughly linear way. PBMCs left unsorted prevented a conclusive naive versus antigen-experienced comparison.

A sample-barcoded 5' primer and a J-beta primer mix were used in a second PCR of roughly 7 to 11 cycles. Each CDR3 protein is one row after TCRdb ran MiXCR on the 5' RACE reads. The sample has more than 1,400,000 distinct CDR3 sequences; approximately 38% are singletons. CDR3 length: 15 residues. CDR1 SGHRS and CDR2 YFSETQ come from the germline V gene. V lost 4 bases to trimming and J lost 0 bases; unmatched junction nucleotides: 7. The chain joins TRBV5-1 to TRBJ2-7; 7 positions agree with TRBD1. This TCR derives from a woman under 30 in good health. The sequencing input was blood. The CDR3, as DNA: TGCGCCAGCAGCCTTTTAACAGGGGCCTCCTACGAGCAGTACTTC. Translated: CASSLLTGASYEQYF.